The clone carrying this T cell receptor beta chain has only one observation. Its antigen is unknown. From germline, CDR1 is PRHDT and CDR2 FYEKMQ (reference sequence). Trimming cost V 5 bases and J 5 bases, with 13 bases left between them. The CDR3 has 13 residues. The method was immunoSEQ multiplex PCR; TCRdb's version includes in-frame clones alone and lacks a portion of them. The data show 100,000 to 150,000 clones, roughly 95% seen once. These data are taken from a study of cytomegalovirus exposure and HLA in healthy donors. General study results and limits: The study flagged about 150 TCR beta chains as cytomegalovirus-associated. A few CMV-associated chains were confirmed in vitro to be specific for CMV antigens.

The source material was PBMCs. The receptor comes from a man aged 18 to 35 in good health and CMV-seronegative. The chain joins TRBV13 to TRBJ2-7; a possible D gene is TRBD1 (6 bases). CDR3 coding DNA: TGTGCCAGCAGCCTTGGCAGGGGTAACGAGCAGTACTTC. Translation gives CASSLGRGNEQYF.